Shown below are 19 T cell receptor beta chains from a single sample sequenced in a study of response to subunit inactivated influenza vaccine. TCRdb called the RT-PCR reads again in MiXCR, with one record for every CDR3 protein. The data show about 650,000 distinct CDR3 sequences, 12% to 15% seen once. Sequenced material: PBMCs from blood, taken 14 days before vaccination. These receptor sequences come from a man aged 50 to 59 who received an inactivated influenza vaccine.

This clonotype occurred many times. This sequence joins TRBV6-5 and TRBJ2-1, with D tentatively TRBD1 or TRBD2 (5 bases each). CDR3 length equals 15 residues. CDR1 and CDR2 (germline): MNHEY, SVGAGI. V was shortened by 0 bases and J by 8 bases, with 14 bases between the two germline ends. The CDR3, as DNA: TGTGCCAGCAGTTACTCGACGGGGCTTGGGTATGAGCAGTTCTTC. Protein: CASSYSTGLGYEQFF.

This clonotype was seen only once. A much more abundant neighbour one base away suggests this may be a read error. V usage is TRBV5-1 and J usage is TRBJ1-2; TRBD1 agrees at 8 bases. The CDR3 covers 14 residues. Unmatched junction bases numbered 10, after V lost 3 bases and J lost 9 bases. The V gene's germline CDR1 is SGHRS and CDR2 YFSETQ. CDR3 region: CASSSGRTGNRYTF. CDR3 coding DNA: TGCGCCAGCAGCTCGGGACGGACAGGGAATCGCTACACCTTC.

This clonotype occurred many times. The chain is built from TRBV29-1 and TRBJ2-3; the D is unclear. The CDR3 totals 12 residues. V lost 0 bases to trimming and J lost 2 bases, with 3 bases between them. Germline CDR1 and CDR2: SQVTM and ANQGSEA. The CDR3 coding sequence is TGCAGCGTTGAAGACGCCACAGATACGCAGTATTTT. Amino acid sequence: CSVEDATDTQYF.

The J gene is TRBJ2-2, the V gene TRBV7-2; D ambiguous. This CDR3 has 13 amino acids. Germline values: CDR1 SGHTA, CDR2 FQGNSA. Trimming left V 4 bases short and J 6 bases short, with 9 bases between. Here the CDR3 DNA reads TGTGCCAGCAGCTCCGCTAATGCCGGGGAGCTGTTTTTT. This sequence encodes CASSSANAGELFF. The complete variable domain, with remaining parts taken from reference TRBV7-2 and TRBJ2-2, reads GAGVSQSPSNKVTEKGKDVELRCDPISGHTALYWYRQSLGQGLEFLIYFQGNSAPDKSGLPSDRFSAERTGGSVSTLTIQRTQQEDSAVYLCASSSANAGELFFGEGSRLTVL.

This clonotype was recorded at least ten times. The chain uses TRBV2 and TRBJ2-2; D might be TRBD2 (7 bases). This CDR3 has 15 residues. Germline V gene lookup returns CDR1 SNHLY and CDR2 FYNNEI. V lost 7 bases and J 6 bases, leaving 18 bases between the germline ends. The DNA for the CDR3 is TGTGCCAGCACCAGGGAGGGGGTATGGGCCGGGGAGCTGTTTTTT. It encodes CASTREGVWAGELFF.

This chain links TRBV7-2 with TRBJ2-2; 7 nucleotides align to TRBD2. The ends lost 5 bases at V and 7 bases at J; junction bases unmatched: 7. The CDR3 consists of 14 residues. Germline values: CDR1 SGHTA, CDR2 FQGNSA. The CDR3 sequence is CASSPVRGVGELFF. CDR3 coding DNA: TGTGCCAGCAGCCCTGTACGGGGGGTCGGGGAGCTGTTTTTT.

This clonotype turned up a few times. The chain recombines TRBV6-5 with TRBJ2-5, with a tentative D call TRBD2 (6 bases). Germline assignment: CDR1 MNHEY and CDR2 SVGAGI. Trimming took 2 bases from V and 2 from J, leaving 9 bases between them. The CDR3 sequence is 14 residues long. The CDR3: CASSYTGVQETQYF. The CDR3 nucleotides are TGTGCCAGCAGTTACACGGGAGTTCAAGAGACCCAGTACTTC.

This chain connects TRBV6-1 to TRBJ2-6; no definite D call. Trimming stripped 6 bases from V and 3 bases from J, with 6 bases between. The CDR3 spans 13 residues. Germline assignment: CDR1 MNHNS and CDR2 SASEGT. CDR3 nucleotides: TGTGCCAGCAGGTTCTTTGGGGCCAACGTCCTGACTTTC. Encoded protein: CASRFFGANVLTF.

The chain joins TRBV6-1 to TRBJ2-1; TRBD2 is a possible D gene (6 bases). From germline, CDR1 is MNHNS and CDR2 SASEGT. The CDR3 sequence is 13 residues long. V shed 6 bases and J shed 2 bases, with 8 bases lying between them. The CDR3: CASRGLTYNEQFF. The CDR3, as DNA: TGTGCCAGCAGGGGACTGACCTACAATGAGCAGTTCTTC.

The chain has TRBV6-5 and TRBJ2-3, with 8 bases that match TRBD2. The germline V gene has CDR1 MNHEY and CDR2 SVGAGI. The CDR3 consists of 18 residues. The ends lost 0 bases at V and 3 bases at J; junction bases unmatched: 11. In DNA, the CDR3 is TGTGCCAGCAGTTACTCGCTCCCCTCAGCGGGGGAAACAGATACGCAGTATTTT. This codes for CASSYSLPSAGETDTQYF.

This rearrangement joins TRBV6-2 or TRBV6-3 to TRBJ2-2, with D perhaps matching TRBD1 or TRBD2 (5 bases each). This CDR3 region has 16 residues. With 0 bases removed from V and 6 bases from J, the gap between germline ends came to 14 bases. In germline, CDR1 is MNHEY, CDR2 SVGEGT. The CDR3 region is CASSYSRRVGAGELFF. The DNA of the CDR3 is TGTGCCAGCAGTTACTCGAGGAGAGTGGGGGCCGGGGAGCTGTTTTTT.

This clonotype turned up a few times. The DNA for the CDR3 is TGCGCCAGCAGCTTGGTGGGGACAGGGAAGAGGGAAAATCAGCCCCAGCATTTT. Translation gives CASSLVGTGKRENQPQHF. The V gene is TRBV5-1, the J gene TRBJ1-5; 9 nucleotides align to TRBD1. The CDR3 covers 18 residues. The germline V gene has CDR1 SGHRS and CDR2 YFSETQ. After removal of 0 bases from V and 4 bases from J, the junction contained 11 bases not matched to a gene.

The chain joins TRBV7-2 to TRBJ2-5, with a possible D match to TRBD1 (5 bases). Germline loops: CDR1 SGHTA, CDR2 FQGNSA. The CDR3 runs 14 residues. The germline V and J ends were trimmed by 7 bases and 5 bases, with 17 bases remaining between them. This chain's CDR3 is CASNPLQGRETQYF. The DNA of the CDR3 is TGTGCCAGCAACCCCCTTCAGGGTCGGGAGACCCAGTACTTC.

This clonotype was seen more than once but under ten times. The chain recombines TRBV6-1 with TRBJ2-2; 7 bases line up with TRBD2. Trimming at V came to 11 bases and at J to 7 bases, leaving 10 bases not matched to a gene. The CDR3 runs 13 residues. CDR1 is MNHNS, CDR2 SASEGT, per germline. In nucleotides, the CDR3 is TGTGCCGCGGCAAGCCAGCGGGGCGGGGAGCTGTTTTTT. Translating it yields CAAASQRGGELFF.

The chain carries TRBV9 and TRBJ2-1; 13 positions agree with TRBD2. The CDR3 loop spans 15 amino acids. CDR1 and CDR2 from the germline V gene are SGDLS and YYNGEE. V dropped 0 bases and J dropped 9; count of bases not matched to a gene: 3. The DNA for the CDR3 is TGTGCCAGCAGCGTAGCTCGGACTAGCGGGGGTGAGCAGTTCTTC. It translates to CASSVARTSGGEQFF.

This chain links TRBV28 with TRBJ1-1, with TRBD1 matching 7 bases. This CDR3 spans 17 amino acids. With V trimmed by 3 bases and J by 0 bases, 10 bases remained unmatched. Germline CDR1 reads MDHEN; CDR2 reads SYDVKM. DNA for the CDR3: TGTGCCAGCAGTTTTAACTTGGGACAGCAACTGAACACTGAAGCTTTCTTT. Protein sequence: CASSFNLGQQLNTEAFF.

In its sample, this clonotype was seen many times. The chain couples TRBV10-3 to TRBJ1-2; D is undetermined. The CDR3 has 13 amino acids. Trimming left V 6 bases short and J 6 bases short, with 14 bases between. In germline, CDR1 is ENHRY, CDR2 SYGVKD. CDR3: CAIRRNTNDGYTF. The DNA for the CDR3 is TGTGCCATCAGGCGCAACACAAACGATGGCTACACCTTC.

This clonotype has ten or more counts. The chain employs TRBV28 and TRBJ2-2, with D unclear. V lost 3 bases to trimming and J lost 2 bases, with 13 bases between them. Germline V gives CDR1 MDHEN, CDR2 SYDVKM. CDR3 size: 16 residues. The CDR3 is CASSLGLGINTGELFF. DNA for the CDR3: TGTGCCAGCAGTTTGGGCTTGGGTATCAACACCGGGGAGCTGTTTTTT.

This clonotype has ten or more counts. The chain has TRBV4-1 and TRBJ1-5; the match to TRBD1 covers 12 bases. Looked up from germline, CDR1 is MGHRA and CDR2 is YSYEKL. J lost 0 bases, V lost 3 bases, and 6 bases had no gene match. The CDR3 is made up of 18 amino acids. CDR3 DNA: TGCGCCAGCAGCCATCGGGACAGGGGGCCCAATAGCAATCAGCCCCAGCATTTT. It codes for CASSHRDRGPNSNQPQHF.